This TCR beta chain was sequenced in a study of spatial heterogeneity in lung cancer. Time point of the sample: blood at routine non-recurrence follow-up after resection. Study conclusions and caveats: Among blood samples, ubiquitous expanded tumor TCRs appeared more at resection than at follow-up.

J lost 2 bases, V lost 10 bases, and 10 bases had no gene match. The CDR3 runs to 15 residues. Germline CDR1 reads MNHEY; CDR2 reads SVGEGT. TCRdb re-analysed the 5' RACE reads in MiXCR, keeping a single row per CDR3 protein. Here the sample spans about 36,000 distinct CDR3 sequences, just over 7.5% being singletons. This clonotype was observed many times. Its specificity is not known. The material sequenced was PBMCs, taken at follow-up. The receptor's source is a male donor with early-stage non-small cell lung cancer. The rearrangement links TRBV6-2 or TRBV6-3 to TRBJ2-3; TRBD1 matches 9 bases. CDR3: CATEIGQGYTDTQYF. The CDR3 DNA reads as TGTGCCACTGAGATAGGACAGGGGTACACAGATACGCAGTATTTT.